Presented here are 20 T cell receptor beta chains from one specimen sequenced in a study of blood T cell repertoires in COVID-19. Using immunoSEQ multiplex PCR, the repertoire was profiled, and TCRdb retains in-frame clones only, with some absent. The data hold a few hundred thousand clones, with about 88% observed a single time. The specimen sequenced was peripheral blood. Receptor source: a man aged 18 to 30 with active or convalescent COVID-19.

This chain joins TRBV6-6 and TRBJ2-3, with a possible D match to TRBD2 (6 bases). The ends were cut back, 8 bases at V and 6 bases at J, with 21 bases in the middle. This CDR3 contains 15 residues. CDR1 and CDR2 (germline): MNHNY, SVGAGI (reference sequence). CDR3 nucleotide sequence: TGTGCCAGCCGGTCCTCGGGACTCCCACCCGATACGCAGTATTTT. Protein sequence: CASRSSGLPPDTQYF.

The chain combines TRBV24-1 with TRBJ2-1; TRBD2 matches at 13 bases. This CDR3 has 16 residues. The V gene end was trimmed by 5 bases and the J gene end by 9 bases; junction bases not matched to a gene: 9. The germline V gene has CDR1 KGHDR and CDR2 SFDVKD. CDR3 residues: CATSGPLAGGPSEQFF. The CDR3 nucleotides read TGTGCCACCAGTGGCCCACTAGCGGGAGGGCCAAGTGAGCAGTTCTTC.

This sequence joins TRBV7-6 and TRBJ2-1, with D unclear. Germline V gene sequence: CDR1 SGHVS, CDR2 FNYEAQ. CDR3 size: 12 residues. Deletions cut 4 bases from V and 5 bases from J, with 6 bases between. The CDR3 reads CASSSRNNEQFF. CDR3 in DNA: TGTGCCAGCAGCTCCCGTAACAATGAGCAGTTCTTC.

The J gene is TRBJ2-3, the V gene TRBV28; D perhaps matches TRBD2 (6 bases). V dropped 6 bases and J dropped 2 bases, with 15 bases sitting between them. This CDR3 has 15 amino acids. The V gene's germline CDR1 is MDHEN and CDR2 SYDVKM. The CDR3 DNA reads as TGTGCCAGCAGCGAACGATGGGGGGACACAGATACGCAGTATTTT. Translated: CASSERWGDTDTQYF.

This chain joins TRBV28 and TRBJ1-2, with D unclear. The CDR3 contains 12 residues. Trimming removed 5 bases from V and 0 bases from J, with 4 bases in between. Germline CDR1 and CDR2: MDHEN and SYDVKM. CDR3: CASSPTNYGYTF. In nucleotides, the CDR3 is TGTGCCAGCAGTCCCACTAACTATGGCTACACCTTC.

The chain recombines TRBV24-1 with TRBJ2-2; D is possibly TRBD1 (6 bases). Deletions cut 9 bases from V and 4 bases from J, with 11 bases between. The CDR3 runs to 13 residues. The V gene's germline CDR1 is KGHDR and CDR2 SFDVKD. The CDR3 DNA reads TGTGCCACCCAATCAGGGGTCACCGGGGAGCTGTTTTTT. Translated: CATQSGVTGELFF.

This sequence joins TRBV6-5 and TRBJ2-1; 7 bases map to TRBD2. The V segment lost 6 bases and the J segment 6 bases; nucleotides outside the gene matches: 11. CDR1 MNHEY and CDR2 SVGAGI come from the germline V gene. The CDR3 has 15 amino acids. This chain's CDR3 is CASRSGRGWLNEQFF. The CDR3 DNA reads TGTGCCAGCAGGAGCGGGCGGGGGTGGCTCAATGAGCAGTTCTTC.

The V call is TRBV5-6, the J call TRBJ2-7; 10 nucleotides align to TRBD2. The ends lost 3 bases at V and 6 bases at J; junction bases unmatched: 9. The CDR3 spans 15 residues. The germline gives CDR1 SGHDT, CDR2 YYEEEE. The CDR3 spells CASSSRAGGAPEQYF. The CDR3 nucleotides are TGTGCCAGCAGCTCTAGAGCGGGGGGGGCCCCCGAGCAGTACTTC.

The chain carries TRBV3-1 (or the pseudogene TRBV3-2) and TRBJ1-1, with TRBD1 matching over 8 bases. V dropped 3 bases and J dropped 5; count of bases not matched to a gene: 5. Germline assignment: CDR1 LGHDT and CDR2 YNNKEL (reference sequence). CDR3 length: 14 amino acids. CDR3 DNA sequence: TGTGCCAGCAGCCAGCCCAACAGGGGGACTGAAGCTTTCTTT. Translated: CASSQPNRGTEAFF.

On this clone itself: Other nucleotide sequences in the sample specify the same CDR3. The chain links TRBV14 to TRBJ2-7; 7 bases line up with TRBD1. V was clipped by 4 bases and J by 4 bases; unmatched bases: 7. The CDR3 consists of 14 residues. CDR1 and CDR2 (germline): SGHDN, FVKESK. The CDR3 region has the DNA TGTGCCAGCAGCCCTACAGGGGTCAATTACGAGCAGTACTTC. This translates into CASSPTGVNYEQYF.

J is TRBJ2-5 and V is TRBV5-1, with 9 bases fitting TRBD1. The CDR3 is 15 residues long. Trimming cost V 2 bases and J 5 bases; bases outside gene matches: 7. Germline CDR1 SGHRS, CDR2 YFSETQ. This CDR3 reads CASSFRDRVRETQYF. The CDR3 DNA follows: TGCGCCAGCAGCTTCCGGGACAGGGTTCGTGAGACCCAGTACTTC.

The V and J genes are TRBV7-9 and TRBJ1-4, with 9 bases lining up with TRBD1. The CDR3 is made up of 14 amino acids. V was clipped by 7 bases and J by 5 bases; unmatched bases: 5. CDR1 SEHNR and CDR2 FQNEAQ come from the germline V gene (reference sequence). CDR3 DNA sequence: TGTGCCAGCACACCGGGACAGGGCAATGAAAAACTGTTTTTT. Translation gives CASTPGQGNEKLFF.

The CDR3 loop is CASSFGGAVNEQFF. The CDR3 DNA reads as TGTGCCAGCAGCTTCGGGGGGGCCGTGAATGAGCAGTTCTTC. The chain couples TRBV3-1 (or the pseudogene TRBV3-2) to TRBJ2-1; 8 bases align to TRBD2. The J segment lost 7 bases and the V segment lost 5 bases, leaving 7 bases of the junction unmatched. The CDR3 runs to 14 residues. Per germline, CDR1 LGHDT and CDR2 YNNKEL (reference sequence).

V gene TRBV28 combines with J gene TRBJ1-1; D gene ambiguous. V lost 8 bases to trimming and J lost 1 base, with 11 bases between them. The CDR3 has 13 amino acids. Germline-derived CDR1 and CDR2 are MDHEN and SYDVKM. The CDR3 DNA is TGTGCCAGCGGCTTGGGGAGGAACACTGAAGCTTTCTTT. It encodes CASGLGRNTEAFF.

The V gene is TRBV2, the J gene TRBJ2-7, with D tentatively TRBD2 (5 bases). V was shortened by 7 bases and J by 2 bases, with 15 bases between the two germline ends. CDR3 length: 14 amino acids. CDR1 is SNHLY and CDR2 is FYNNEI in the germline V gene. CDR3 sequence reads: CASKRREGTYEQYF. DNA for the CDR3: TGTGCCAGCAAAAGACGGGAAGGGACCTACGAGCAGTACTTC.

The chain carries TRBV5-1 and TRBJ1-1; the D is unclear. This CDR3 is 13 amino acids long. Germline loops: CDR1 SGHRS, CDR2 YFSETQ. V dropped 4 bases and J dropped 1 base, with 8 bases sitting between them. CDR3 protein: CASSLTQNTEAFF. In DNA form, the CDR3 reads TGCGCCAGCAGCCTGACACAGAACACTGAAGCTTTCTTT.

This chain joins TRBV11-3 and TRBJ2-1; D remains unclear. Germline V gene data show CDR1 as SGHNT and CDR2 as YENEEA. There are 14 residues in the CDR3. V was pared by 1 base and J by 3 bases, with 7 bases between. Here the CDR3 reads CASSLAAVYNEQFF. The CDR3 bases are TGTGCCAGCAGCTTAGCCGCGGTCTACAATGAGCAGTTCTTC.

The chain combines TRBV28 with TRBJ1-1; TRBD1 might be the D (5 bases). Trimming took off 0 bases at V and 11 bases at J, with 10 bases between the two ends. This CDR3 is 12 amino acids long. Germline CDR1 and CDR2: MDHEN and SYDVKM. CDR3 DNA: TGTGCCAGCAGTTTATGGGGGGGAAGGGCTTTCTTT. Translated, it gives CASSLWGGRAFF.

The chain couples TRBV28 to TRBJ2-7; TRBD2 aligns across 7 bases. The V gene's germline CDR1 is MDHEN and CDR2 SYDVKM. V shed 3 bases and J 5 bases; nucleotides not matched to a gene: 10. The CDR3 is 15 residues long. CDR3 amino acids: CASSLSGVGRHEQYF. The CDR3 DNA is TGTGCCAGCAGTTTGAGCGGGGTCGGGAGGCACGAGCAGTACTTC. The entire variable domain, with the rest obtained from reference TRBV28 and TRBJ2-7, is as follows: DVKVTQSSRYLVKRTGEKVFLECVQDMDHENMFWYRQDPGLGLRLIYFSYDVKMKEKGDIPEGYSVSREKKERFSLILESASTNQTSMYLCASSLSGVGRHEQYFGPGTRLTVT.

The chain links TRBV6-2 or TRBV6-3 to TRBJ2-7; D gene unclear. V was cut by 2 bases and J by 3 bases, with 11 bases left in between. CDR3 length: 14 amino acids. The germline V gene encodes CDR1 MNHEY and CDR2 SVGEGT. DNA for the CDR3: TGTGCCAGCAGTTACGATCGAAGACTCTACGAGCAGTACTTC. Protein: CASSYDRRLYEQYF.